Below are 21 T cell receptor beta chains sequenced from a single sample in a study of early T cells in non-severe SARS-CoV-2 infection. TCRdb analysed the 5' RACE reads with MiXCR anew, one entry per CDR3 protein. The sample contains 65,000 to 85,000 distinct CDR3 sequences, 10% of which appear only once. The sequencing used whole blood, collected at baseline. The source is an adult who was a healthcare worker with PCR-confirmed SARS-CoV-2 infection or an uninfected control (not recorded which).

There are many counts of this clonotype. The rearrangement links TRBV29-1 to TRBJ2-7; perhaps D is TRBD1 or TRBD2 (5 bases each). CDR1 and CDR2 (germline): SQVTM, ANQGSEA. This CDR3 comprises 14 residues. V lost 4 bases and J lost 0, with 13 bases in between. The CDR3 region is CSVVRDPPSYEQYF. The CDR3, as DNA: TGCAGCGTTGTTAGGGACCCCCCCTCCTACGAGCAGTACTTC.

This clonotype was recorded at least ten times. The rearrangement uses TRBV28 and TRBJ1-1; a weak D match, TRBD1 (5 bases). V shed 5 bases and J shed 0 bases, with 19 bases lying between them. The V gene's germline CDR1 is MDHEN and CDR2 SYDVKM. CDR3 size: 17 residues. CDR3 in amino acids: CASSLIYWGDLNTEAFF. In nucleotides, the CDR3 is TGTGCCAGCAGTCTTATATATTGGGGGGACCTGAACACTGAAGCTTTCTTT.

At least ten counts were recorded for this clonotype. The gene calls are TRBV5-4 and TRBJ2-1, with 8 bases matching TRBD2. Trimming took 4 bases from V and 0 from J; bases not matched to a gene: 9. Germline V lookup: CDR1 SGHNT, CDR2 YYREEE (reference sequence). CDR3 length equals 17 residues. The CDR3 nucleotides read TGTGCCAGCAGCCCCCTTGGCGGGGGGAGCTCCTACAATGAGCAGTTCTTC. This encodes CASSPLGGGSSYNEQFF.

V is TRBV2 and J is TRBJ2-4, with TRBD1 matching 9 bases. The CDR3 length is 16 residues. V lost 6 bases and J lost 9; bases outside the gene matches: 15. Per germline, CDR1 SNHLY and CDR2 FYNNEI. DNA for the CDR3: TGTGCCAGCAGCAGGTGGGGAGGACAGGGGCAGGTCATTCAGTACTTC. It is translated as CASSRWGGQGQVIQYF.

The chain recombines TRBV12-5 with TRBJ2-1, with 13 nucleotides matching TRBD2. The CDR3 sequence is 18 residues long. The germline V gene has CDR1 LGHNT and CDR2 FRNRAP. V lost 6 bases, J lost 7 bases, and 15 bases stayed unmatched. CDR3 sequence: CASGNPGLAGPTRNEQFF. The CDR3 DNA follows: TGTGCTAGTGGCAATCCGGGACTAGCGGGACCAACGAGGAATGAGCAGTTCTTC.

This clonotype was seen ten or more times. This chain joins TRBV4-3 and TRBJ2-7; D assignment may be TRBD1 or TRBD2 (5 bases each). The CDR3 contains 14 residues. Germline CDR1 reads LGHNA; CDR2 reads YSLEER. The V and J ends lost 4 bases and 3 bases respectively, with 13 bases between them. The CDR3 DNA follows: TGCGCCAGCAGCCTTTCCCGGGACCACTACGAGCAGTACTTC. This codes for CASSLSRDHYEQYF.

This clonotype was counted ten times or more. The V and J genes are TRBV6-5 and TRBJ1-2, with 8 bases that match TRBD1. The V and J ends lost 0 bases and 6 bases, in that order; junction bases with no gene match: 0. The CDR3 totals 13 residues. CDR1 and CDR2 (germline): MNHEY, SVGAGI. Here the CDR3 reads CASSYSTGDGYTF. Here the CDR3 DNA reads TGTGCCAGCAGTTACTCGACAGGGGATGGCTACACCTTC.

The V and J genes are TRBV20-1 and TRBJ2-7, with D hard to call. CDR1 and CDR2 (germline): DFQATT, SNEGSKA (reference sequence). The CDR3 spans 10 residues. Trimming pared 6 bases from V and 3 bases from J, leaving 6 bases between. The CDR3 loop is CSAGGYEQYF. The CDR3 region has the DNA TGCAGTGCAGGCGGCTACGAGCAGTACTTC.

This clonotype appeared many times. The chain has TRBV12-3 or TRBV12-4 and TRBJ1-1; a possible D gene is TRBD1 (6 bases). Trimming cost V 5 bases and J 5 bases, with 15 bases left between them. This CDR3 is 14 amino acids long. The CDR3 here is CASSPGAGWTEAFF. CDR3 DNA: TGTGCCAGCAGTCCAGGGGCCGGTTGGACTGAAGCTTTCTTT.

This clonotype was detected many times. The V gene is TRBV9, the J gene TRBJ1-6; no firm D call. The V gene lost 0 bases and the J gene lost 7 bases, with 8 bases spanning the gap. In germline, CDR1 is SGDLS, CDR2 YYNGEE. This CDR3 has 14 amino acids. CDR3 coding DNA: TGTGCCAGCAGCGTAGCAACAGTAAATTCACCCCTCCACTTT. Translation gives CASSVATVNSPLHF. The entire variable domain, with the rest obtained from reference TRBV9 and TRBJ1-6, is as follows: DSGVTQTPKHLITATGQRVTLRCSPRSGDLSVYWYQQSLDQGLQFLIQYYNGEERAKGNILERFSAQQFPDLHSELNLSSLELGDSALYFCASSVATVNSPLHFGNGTRLTVT.

The chain joins TRBV12-3 or TRBV12-4 to TRBJ1-5; the match to TRBD1 covers 7 bases. The CDR3 is made up of 14 amino acids. J gave up 5 bases and V 3 bases, and 4 bases lay outside the gene matches. CDR3 DNA: TGTGCCAGCAGTTTGGCAGGGGGGGATCAGCCCCAGCATTTT. Protein sequence: CASSLAGGDQPQHF.

The V gene is TRBV20-1, the J gene TRBJ1-4; unclear D gene. The germline CDR1 and CDR2 sequences are DFQATT and SNEGSKA (reference sequence). Trimming removed 5 bases from V and 4 bases from J, with 11 bases in between. The length of the CDR3 is 13 residues. The CDR3 DNA sequence: TGCAGTGCTCAGGACCCACTTAATGAAAAACTGTTTTTT. This encodes CSAQDPLNEKLFF.

This clonotype was seen at least ten times. The V and J genes are TRBV7-3 and TRBJ2-6; TRBD1 matches 7 bases. This CDR3 is 15 amino acids long. With V trimmed by 5 bases and J by 2 bases, 3 bases remained unmatched. CDR1 and CDR2 (germline): SGHTA, FQGTGA. This CDR3 reads CASSRDRAGANVLTF. The DNA of the CDR3 is TGTGCCAGCAGCCGAGACAGGGCTGGGGCCAACGTCCTGACTTTC.

V and J are TRBV6-5 and TRBJ2-1, with 13 bases lining up with TRBD2. V lost 4 bases, J lost 10 bases, and 7 bases stayed unmatched. The CDR3 is 15 residues long. Germline lookup yields CDR1 MNHEY and CDR2 SVGAGI. The CDR3 DNA sequence: TGTGCCAGCAGTTTCACTAGCGGGAGGGCCTGGGAGCAGTTCTTC. This gives the protein CASSFTSGRAWEQFF.

This rearrangement joins TRBV28 to TRBJ1-3; TRBD1 aligns across 7 bases. V trimming: 3 bases; J trimming: 0 bases; junction bases outside the gene matches: 5. Germline V gene sequence: CDR1 MDHEN, CDR2 SYDVKM. The length of the CDR3 is 16 residues. The CDR3 is CASSLPYRGSGNTIYF. DNA of the CDR3: TGTGCCAGCAGTTTGCCGTACAGGGGCTCTGGAAACACCATATATTTT.

This clonotype was recorded only once. The chain uses TRBV7-8 and TRBJ2-2; 8 bases line up with TRBD1. The V segment lost 3 bases and the J segment 3 bases; nucleotides outside the gene matches: 3. The CDR3 runs 15 residues. Germline loops: CDR1 SGHVS, CDR2 FQNEAQ. In DNA, the CDR3 is TGTGCCAGCAGCTTCGGGACAGGTTACACCGGGGAGCTGTTTTTT. Protein product: CASSFGTGYTGELFF. The full variable domain, its missing parts supplied by reference TRBV7-8 and TRBJ2-2, is GAGVSQSPRYKVAKRGQDVALRCDPISGHVSLFWYQQALGQGPEFLTYFQNEAQLDKSGLPSDRFFAERPEGSVSTLKIQRTQQEDSAVYLCASSFGTGYTGELFFGEGSRLTVL.

The chain employs TRBV27 and TRBJ2-3; 7 positions agree with TRBD2. The CDR3 contains 18 residues. The germline CDR1 and CDR2 sequences are MNHEY and SMNVEV (reference sequence). The V gene end was trimmed by 8 bases and the J gene end by 2 bases; junction bases not matched to a gene: 19. The DNA for the CDR3 is TGTGCCAGCTCCCGGGAGGTTGGGACGGGGGGAAACACAGATACGCAGTATTTT. The encoded protein is CASSREVGTGGNTDTQYF.

The rearrangement links TRBV11-2 to TRBJ2-2; D uncertain. Per germline, CDR1 SGHAT and CDR2 FQNNGV. Trimming removed 1 base at V and 3 bases at J, with 3 bases between. This CDR3 is 13 amino acids long. The DNA of the CDR3 is TGTGCCAGCAGCTTAGTCTACACCGGGGAGCTGTTTTTT. As protein: CASSLVYTGELFF.

The J gene is TRBJ2-3, the V gene TRBV5-5; TRBD2 matches at 8 bases. The CDR3 has 16 amino acids. Per the germline V gene, CDR1 is SGHKS and CDR2 is YYEKEE (reference sequence). J was trimmed by 3 bases and V by 4 bases; bases with no gene match: 10. The CDR3: CASSAGSSGRTDTQYF. CDR3 bases: TGTGCCAGCAGCGCAGGTTCTAGCGGGCGTACAGATACGCAGTATTTT.

The chain uses TRBV29-1 and TRBJ2-7, with a tentative D call TRBD2 (5 bases). Deletions cut 4 bases from V and 7 bases from J, with 20 bases between. Germline CDR1 and CDR2: SQVTM and ANQGSEA. CDR3 length: 14 residues. CDR3 sequence (DNA): TGCAGCGTTGGACTACGCGCCTCCCCCGGGGAGCAGTACTTC. Protein product: CSVGLRASPGEQYF.

This clonotype appeared many times. This CDR3 reads CASSQERGARYEQYF. In nucleotides, the CDR3 is TGCGCCAGCAGCCAAGAAAGGGGGGCTCGTTACGAGCAGTACTTC. V usage is TRBV4-3 and J usage is TRBJ2-7; either TRBD1 or TRBD2 may supply D (6 bases each). V was trimmed by 0 bases and J by 4 bases, leaving 13 bases between them. This CDR3 has 15 residues. Germline assignment: CDR1 LGHNA and CDR2 YSLEER.